The clone carrying this TCR beta chain has just one count. As yet, its antigen is unknown. The data were taken from a study of T cell therapy after organ transplantation. Study-level background: Patients received a median of 1.92 x 10^8 CMV-specific T cells over 2 to 6 infusions. Short-term post-therapy blood was drawn 4 to 8 weeks after therapy ended.

As to time point: 4-8 weeks after completion of therapy. The V gene lost 5 bases and the J gene lost 4 bases, with 18 bases spanning the gap. Germline assignment: CDR1 SGHNT and CDR2 YENEEA. The CDR3 runs 16 residues. The repertoire was sequenced with immunoSEQ multiplex PCR; TCRdb's copy has only in-frame clones and lacks some. The sample includes 15,000 to 20,000 clones, around 80% of them seen just once. The genes are TRBV11-3 and TRBJ2-1, with D maybe TRBD2 (5 bases). The clonotype was recovered from a human patient who had received a solid organ transplant and had CMV disease. The graft donor may have given rise to some T cells. This specimen consisted of CD8+ T cells from blood, obtained after autologous CMV-specific T cell therapy. The chain's CDR3 is CASSRRELLYYNEQFF. In DNA, the CDR3 is TGTGCCAGCAGCCGTAGGGAGCTCCTTTATTACAATGAGCAGTTCTTC.